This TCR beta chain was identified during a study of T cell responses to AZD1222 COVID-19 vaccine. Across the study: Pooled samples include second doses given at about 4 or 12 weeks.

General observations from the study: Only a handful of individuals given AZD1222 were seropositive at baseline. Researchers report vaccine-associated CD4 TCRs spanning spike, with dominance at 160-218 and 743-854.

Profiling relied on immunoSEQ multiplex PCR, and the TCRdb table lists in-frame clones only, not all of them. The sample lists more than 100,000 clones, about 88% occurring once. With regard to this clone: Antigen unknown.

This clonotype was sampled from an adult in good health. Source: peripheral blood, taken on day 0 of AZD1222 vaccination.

CDR3 region: CASSRDSTDTQYF. CDR3 in DNA: TGTGCCAGCAGCCGGGACAGCACAGATACGCAGTATTTT. The J gene is TRBJ2-3, the V gene TRBV5-6; the D gene could be TRBD1 or TRBD2 (5 bases each). Looked up from germline, CDR1 is SGHDT and CDR2 is YYEEEE. The CDR3 totals 13 residues. V dropped 4 bases and J dropped 0 bases, with 6 bases sitting between them. The full variable domain, its missing parts supplied by reference TRBV5-6 and TRBJ2-3, is DAGVTQSPTHLIKTRGQQVTLRCSPKSGHDTVSWYQQALGQGPQFIFQYYEEEERQRGNFPDRFSGHQFPNYSSELNVNALLLGDSALYLCASSRDSTDTQYFGPGTRLTVL.